This entry lists 18 T cell receptor beta chains sequenced from one sample in a study of blood T cell repertoires in COVID-19. The repertoire was sequenced with immunoSEQ multiplex PCR; TCRdb's copy has only in-frame clones and lacks some. The table shows 230,000 or so clones, with 81% occurring only once. The sequenced sample was peripheral blood. Receptors were obtained from a woman of 80 years or more with COVID-19, enrolled during active disease.

The chain has TRBV7-6 and TRBJ1-2; D ambiguous. The V end lost 0 bases, the J end lost 6 bases, and 11 bases lay between the germline ends. Germline V gene data show CDR1 as SGHVS and CDR2 as FNYEAQ. This CDR3 is built from 14 residues. The CDR3 here is CASSLAGRADGYTF. Written as DNA, the CDR3 is TGTGCCAGCAGCTTAGCTGGCCGAGCGGATGGCTACACCTTC.

The CDR3: CASTLQGSTEAFF. The CDR3, as DNA: TGTGCCAGCACCCTACAGGGGTCCACTGAAGCTTTCTTT. The V and J genes are TRBV12-3 or TRBV12-4 and TRBJ1-1; 7 bases are shared with TRBD1. The CDR3 is 13 residues long. With 7 bases clipped from V and 4 bases from J, the junction kept 6 bases outside the gene matches.

This clone was seen a few times. The chain uses TRBV23-1 and TRBJ1-2, with a weak D call TRBD1 (6 bases). TRBV23-1 is labeled an ORF, and its function is uncertain. With 6 bases removed from V and 2 bases from J, the gap between germline ends came to 7 bases. The CDR3 consists of 12 residues. The CDR3 DNA follows: TGCGCCAGCAGGGGGGCGAACTATGGCTACACCTTC. Translated: CASRGANYGYTF.

The rearrangement links TRBV27 to TRBJ1-2, with 12 bases aligning to TRBD1. V lost 5 bases, J lost 5 bases, and 6 bases stayed unmatched. Germline V gene sequence: CDR1 MNHEY, CDR2 SMNVEV (reference sequence). The CDR3 covers 15 residues. This CDR3 reads CASSQGTGGLYGYTF. The CDR3 DNA reads as TGTGCCAGCAGTCAAGGGACAGGGGGCTTGTATGGCTACACCTTC.

The chain combines TRBV2 with TRBJ2-1; 10 bases match TRBD2. Trimming took 4 bases from V and 3 from J; bases not matched to a gene: 3. Germline lookup yields CDR1 SNHLY and CDR2 FYNNEI. CDR3 length: 15 residues. CDR3 sequence reads: CASSALAGDYNEQFF. The CDR3, as DNA: TGTGCCAGCAGTGCGCTAGCGGGGGACTACAATGAGCAGTTCTTC.

The V and J genes are TRBV7-8 and TRBJ2-1; TRBD2 agrees at 7 bases. Germline CDR1 SGHVS, CDR2 FQNEAQ. The length of the CDR3 is 15 residues. The ends lost 4 bases at V and 7 bases at J; junction bases unmatched: 10. DNA for the CDR3: TGTGCCAGCAGCTCCGTAGCGGGCCCTTGGAATGAGCAGTTCTTC. Encoded protein: CASSSVAGPWNEQFF.

The chain recombines TRBV27 with TRBJ1-2; tentatively, D is TRBD1 (5 bases). Germline CDR1 reads MNHEY; CDR2 reads SMNVEV (reference sequence). CDR3 length: 14 amino acids. V was cut by 5 bases and J by 7 bases, with 17 bases left in between. The CDR3 protein is CASSPRTTIRGYTF. The DNA for the CDR3 is TGTGCCAGCAGTCCTAGGACAACCATCCGTGGCTACACCTTC.

This clone has just one count. V and J are TRBV18 and TRBJ2-2; the D is unclear. V was pared by 2 bases and J by 5 bases, with 12 bases between. Germline V gene lookup returns CDR1 KGHSH and CDR2 LQKENI. This CDR3 is 15 amino acids long. CDR3 DNA: TGTGCCAGCTCACCAAATGGCCCCCGTACCGGGGAGCTGTTTTTT. Protein product: CASSPNGPRTGELFF.

The chain is built from TRBV29-1 and TRBJ1-1; TRBD1 agrees at 9 bases. Losses at the gene ends were 6 bases for V and 4 bases for J; bases not matched to a gene: 12. From germline, CDR1 is SQVTM and CDR2 ANQGSEA. The CDR3 is 15 residues long. Here the CDR3 reads CSVGTGRGLGTEAFF. The CDR3 DNA follows: TGCAGCGTAGGGACAGGGAGAGGGTTAGGCACTGAAGCTTTCTTT.

This rearrangement joins TRBV9 to TRBJ2-1, with D possibly TRBD2 on 5 matching bases. Between the trimmed V and J ends, which lost 2 bases and 4 bases, there was a span of 13 bases. There are 15 residues in the CDR3. The germline V gene encodes CDR1 SGDLS and CDR2 YYNGEE. The CDR3 loop is CASSVGEGPYNEQFF. The CDR3 DNA follows: TGTGCCAGCAGCGTCGGGGAAGGACCTTACAATGAGCAGTTCTTC.

This chain uses TRBV9 with TRBJ1-1; D gene uncertain. From germline, CDR1 is SGDLS and CDR2 YYNGEE. The CDR3 is 15 amino acids. V shed 2 bases and J shed 1 base, with 12 bases lying between them. The CDR3 DNA sequence: TGTGCCAGCAGCGTGGAGGGTAGACCGAACACTGAAGCTTTCTTT. This sequence encodes CASSVEGRPNTEAFF. Full variable domain (missing parts from reference TRBV9 and TRBJ1-1): DSGVTQTPKHLITATGQRVTLRCSPRSGDLSVYWYQQSLDQGLQFLIQYYNGEERAKGNILERFSAQQFPDLHSELNLSSLELGDSALYFCASSVEGRPNTEAFFGQGTRLTVV.

The chain couples TRBV5-5 to TRBJ2-7, with a possible D match to TRBD2 (6 bases). CDR1 is SGHKS and CDR2 is YYEKEE in the germline V gene (reference sequence). This CDR3 has 15 amino acids. V gave up 0 bases and J gave up 0 bases, with 10 bases separating them. The CDR3 spells CASSLAAGSSYEQYF. The CDR3 DNA reads TGTGCCAGCAGCTTGGCAGCGGGCTCCTCCTACGAGCAGTACTTC.

V gene TRBV5-5 combines with J gene TRBJ2-7; D is perhaps TRBD1 (6 bases). This CDR3 has 14 residues. Trimming took off 3 bases at V and 4 bases at J, with 14 bases between the two ends. CDR1 is SGHKS and CDR2 is YYEKEE in the germline V gene (reference sequence). The CDR3 bases are TGTGCCAGCAGCTACAGGGTGTTGGGGTACGAGCAGTACTTC. Amino acid sequence: CASSYRVLGYEQYF.

V and J are TRBV10-1 and TRBJ1-2; 7 bases align to TRBD1. There are 12 residues in the CDR3. The germline CDR1 and CDR2 sequences are WNHNN and SYGVQD (reference sequence). J gave up 8 bases and V 8 bases, and 8 bases lay outside the gene matches. CDR3 residues: CASDRANGGYTF. CDR3 nucleotide sequence: TGCGCCAGCGACAGGGCTAACGGGGGCTACACCTTC.

The rearrangement links TRBV5-4 to TRBJ1-6; D gene ambiguous. With 5 bases removed from V and 0 bases from J, the gap between germline ends came to 9 bases. The CDR3 sequence is 15 residues long. Per the germline V gene, CDR1 is SGHNT and CDR2 is YYREEE (reference sequence). CDR3 region: CASRKESSYNSPLHF. As DNA, the CDR3 is TGTGCCAGCAGGAAAGAGAGCTCCTATAATTCACCCCTCCACTTT.

The chain is built from TRBV12-5 and TRBJ1-2; D is undetermined. Deletions cut 5 bases from V and 12 bases from J, with 16 bases between. The CDR3 length is 12 residues. Germline V gives CDR1 LGHNT, CDR2 FRNRAP. CDR3 DNA: TGTGCTAGTGGTACCCCGGGAGGAAAAAACACCTTC. Protein sequence: CASGTPGGKNTF.

V and J are TRBV5-1 and TRBJ2-3; TRBD1 might be the D (6 bases). The CDR3 consists of 13 residues. V lost 3 bases and J lost 5, with 10 bases in between. Looked up from germline, CDR1 is SGHRS and CDR2 is YFSETQ. The CDR3 coding sequence is TGCGCCAGCAGCTCAAACAGGGAAGATACGCAGTATTTT. Amino acid sequence: CASSSNREDTQYF.

The chain uses TRBV4-3 and TRBJ2-1, with 7 bases lining up with TRBD2. The CDR3 is 15 amino acids. The germline V gene encodes CDR1 LGHNA and CDR2 YSLEER. V shed 4 bases, J shed 5 bases, and the junction held 8 bases outside the gene matches. The CDR3 is CASSLGLSTNNEQFF. The CDR3 DNA reads TGCGCCAGCAGCCTGGGACTATCGACGAACAATGAGCAGTTCTTC.